These T cell receptor beta chains were read from a single sample in a study of CD8 T cells in ankylosing spondylitis. TCRdb re-called the 5' RACE reads with MiXCR, one entry per CDR3 protein. This sample has more than 25,000 distinct CDR3 sequences, with 13% to 15% found just once. Specimen: blood. These receptor sequences come from a male donor with ankylosing spondylitis or in good health (not recorded which). Each CDR3 is given with its conserved first and last residue. A row's size may be missing; if present it is once, few, many or a size class.

>many|TRBV7-2
CASSPPGAGSYNEQFF
>-|TRBV29-1
CSVVGASNRELFF
>-|TRBV5-5
CASSLAGNEQFF
>-|TRBV7-3
CASSPGASGELFF
>-|TRBV15
CATSRVGGNQPQHF
>-|TRBV10-3
CAIGTSGSEQFF
>-|TRBV20-1
CSARGLDMNTEAFF
>few|TRBV28
CASSRQVQGTQYF
>few|TRBV10-2
CASSESGPTTTDTQYF
>few|TRBV29-1
CSAQSGGNTGELFF
>-|TRBV5-1
CASSLEPGQPWGIQYF
>-|TRBV7-9
CASRDASSYEQYF
>-|TRBV20-1
CSALLSGSGDEQFF
>-|TRBV6-2/TRBV6-3
CASITQGATEAFF
>few|TRBV20-1
CSARSELNWNEKLFF
>few|TRBV7-9
CASSSTGYTGELFF
>few|TRBV5-1
CASRPNPGSYNSPLHF
>few|TRBV7-9
CASSSGQGMGIQYF
>few|TRBV7-9
CASSGRTSGIDEQFF
>-|TRBV9
CASSFVQGGLGRRTDTQYF
>few|TRBV18
CASSPQHLNTEAFF
>few|TRBV6-1
CASSGKTGVNTEAFF
>-|TRBV10-3
CAISEGRGETQYF
>few|TRBV12-3/TRBV12-4
CASSKDTYTGELFF
>-|TRBV20-1
CSASRLSSTDTQYF
>-|TRBV11-1
CASSLGPSTGELFF
>-|TRBV29-1
CSGLYNEQFF
>-|TRBV20-1
CSAPGQRNTGELFF
>few|TRBV12-3/TRBV12-4
CASRGTGNQPQHF
>many|TRBV20-1
CSAEGQENSPLHF
>-|TRBV3-1
CASSRSGRATGELFF
>-|TRBV7-9
CASSLSRGLNEQFF
>-|TRBV12-3/TRBV12-4
CASSWGLADYEQYF
>few|TRBV29-1
CSVPGLAGLEQYF
>few|TRBV27
CASSLIIGGGLEQYF
>-|TRBV28
CASSSPVNTEAFF
>few|TRBV11-2
CASSRPSTDTQYF
>few|TRBV5-1
CASSSPGTSGGYTGELFF
>-|TRBV29-1
CSVEAVSGGTDTQYF
>few|TRBV20-1
CSARTKNEQFF
>-|TRBV9
CASSVGSRPQETQYF
>-|TRBV7-6
CASSPTGTGDTEAFF
>-|TRBV7-9
CASSPKGPSYNEQFF
>few|TRBV7-9
CASSLIDRENTGELFF
>-|TRBV29-1
CSVGDVSGNTIYF
>-|TRBV3-1
CASSQRQGANTEAFF
>few|TRBV5-1
CASSFNSYEQYF
>-|TRBV4-2
CASSQDPVAGGTDTQYF
>-|TRBV20-1
CSSREGGNQPQHF
>many|TRBV2
CASSEEGDTQYF
>few|TRBV6-5
CASSYSEALAKNIQYF
>many|TRBV29-1
CSVATSGGSSNTGELFF
>-|TRBV20-1
CSAREFSGNSYEQYF
>few|TRBV9
CASSSPFSGVTDTQYF
>few|TRBV20-1
CSARRQEYSNQPQHF
>few|TRBV7-3
CASSFLTGELFF
>-|TRBV13
CASSRPGQGAYEQYF
>few|TRBV29-1
CSAGTGEFREQYF
>-|TRBV6-5
CASKRAGSGEQYF